These T cell receptor beta chains were read from a single sample in a study of regulatory T cells in long-lasting Graves disease. TCRdb ran MiXCR on the multiplex PCR reads and lists one entry per CDR3 protein. This sample has about 470,000 distinct CDR3 sequences, with about 22% found just once. Sequencing used peripheral blood mononuclear cells (PBMCs), obtained when the disease was refractory, from a patient treated with antithyroid drugs. The receptors stem from a female donor with Graves disease. CDR3s leave out the opening cysteine and the closing phenylalanine or tryptophan. A D gene is named only where the DNA matches it firmly.

v_gene,d_gene,j_gene,CDR3aa
TRBV19,-,TRBJ1-5,ASSIDTFSQH
TRBV28,-,TRBJ2-7,ASSLQRVPSYEQY
TRBV11-2,-,TRBJ2-5,ASSSLVGVGTQY
TRBV27,TRBD2,TRBJ2-5,ASSSSRGSGGQETQY
TRBV6-2/TRBV6-3,-,TRBJ2-7,ASSYSKGGRGDEQY
TRBV7-3,-,TRBJ1-1,ASSITMNTEAF
TRBV2,TRBD1,TRBJ2-7,ASSDVVLADREAYEQY
TRBV7-9,-,TRBJ2-7,ASSLALLEPGEQY
TRBV19,-,TRBJ2-5,ASSIARDQETQY
TRBV6-1,-,TRBJ2-1,AVWWGESEQF
TRBV28,TRBD1,TRBJ2-7,ASSFGGRGREQY
TRBV28,TRBD2,TRBJ2-2,ASSTTSGRARGTGELF
TRBV9,-,TRBJ1-2,ASSPAPPSRDINYGYT
TRBV5-1,-,TRBJ1-1,ASSLDQVMNTEAF